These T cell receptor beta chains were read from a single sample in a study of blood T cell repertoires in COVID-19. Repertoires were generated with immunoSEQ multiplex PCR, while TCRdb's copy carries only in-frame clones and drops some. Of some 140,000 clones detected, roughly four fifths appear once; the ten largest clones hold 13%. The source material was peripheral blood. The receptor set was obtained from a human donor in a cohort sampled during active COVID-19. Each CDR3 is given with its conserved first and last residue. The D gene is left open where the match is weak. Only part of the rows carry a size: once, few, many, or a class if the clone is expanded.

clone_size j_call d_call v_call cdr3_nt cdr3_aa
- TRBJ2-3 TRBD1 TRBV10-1 TGCGCCAGCAGTGAGATAACAGGGGGCACAGATACGCAGTATTTT CASSEITGGTDTQYF
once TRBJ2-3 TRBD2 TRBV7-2 TGTGCCAGCAGCTTCTCTGGGGGGGGCACAGATACGCAGTATTTT CASSFSGGGTDTQYF
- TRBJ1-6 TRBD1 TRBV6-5 TGTGCCAGCACAGGGACAGGTTATAATTCACCCCTCCACTTT CASTGTGYNSPLHF
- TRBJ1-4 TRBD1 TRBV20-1 TGCAGTGCTAGTTCTGAGCGCTTACAGGGGGAAAAACTGTTTTTT CSASSERLQGEKLFF
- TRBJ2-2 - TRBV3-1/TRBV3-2 TGTGCCAGCAGCCAAGACAGGAACACCGGGGAGCTGTTTTTT CASSQDRNTGELFF
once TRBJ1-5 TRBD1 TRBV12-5 TGTGCTAGTGGTTTTCAAGGGGCCCTGGGACAGGGGGCGGGAAGGCCCCAGCATTTT CASGFQGALGQGAGRPQHF
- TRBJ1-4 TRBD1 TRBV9 TGTGCCAGCAGCGGGACAGGGGCTGGTGAAAAACTGTTTTTT CASSGTGAGEKLFF
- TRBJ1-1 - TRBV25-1 TGTGCCAGCAGTGCCGGACAGCCCAACACTGAAGCTTTCTTT CASSAGQPNTEAFF
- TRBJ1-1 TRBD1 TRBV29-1 TGCAGCGGGACAGGTGGGGGAGCTTTCTTT CSGTGGGAFF
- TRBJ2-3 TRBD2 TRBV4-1 TGCGCCAGCAGCGGCATTGCGGGGGGGCGCCTGAAGGATACGCAGTATTTT CASSGIAGGRLKDTQYF
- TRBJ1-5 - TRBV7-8 TGTGCCAGCAGCCTCCCAAATCAGCCCCAGCATTTT CASSLPNQPQHF
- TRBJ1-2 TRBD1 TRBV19 TGTGCCAGTAGCGATTCCGGGACAGGGTTTTACTATGGCTACACCTTC CASSDSGTGFYYGYTF
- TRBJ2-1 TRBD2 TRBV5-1 TGCGCCAGCACTAGGACTAGCTGGGGGGAGGATGAGCAGTTCTTC CASTRTSWGEDEQFF
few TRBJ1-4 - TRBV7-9 TGTGCCAGCAGCACTACAGGGACCACTAATGAAAAACTGTTTTTT CASSTTGTTNEKLFF
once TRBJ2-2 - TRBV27 TGTGCCAGCAGTTATCGGAATAGAGGGACCGGGGAGCTGTTTTTT CASSYRNRGTGELFF
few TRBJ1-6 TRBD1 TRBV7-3 TGTGCCAGCAGCGCACAGGGGGGCAATAATTCACCCCTCCACTTT CASSAQGGNNSPLHF
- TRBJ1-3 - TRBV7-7 TGTGCCAGCAGCTTAGCCCCCGGCTCTGGAAACACCATATATTTT CASSLAPGSGNTIYF
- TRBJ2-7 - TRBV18 TGTGCCAGCTCCCCCGAAGCTAGCGAATCCTACGAGCAGTACTTC CASSPEASESYEQYF
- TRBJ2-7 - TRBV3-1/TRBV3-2 TGTGCCAGCAGCCAAGATAACACCTACGAGCAGTACTTC CASSQDNTYEQYF
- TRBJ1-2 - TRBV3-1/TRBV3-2 TGTGCCAGCAGCCAAGTTCAGTCAGGCTATGGCTACACCTTC CASSQVQSGYGYTF
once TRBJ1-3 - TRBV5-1 TGCGCCAGCAGCCGGTCGCTCGGAGGCTCTGGAAACACCATATATTTT CASSRSLGGSGNTIYF
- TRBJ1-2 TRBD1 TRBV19 TGTGCCAGTAGCCGGGACAGGGGGCAGAGAGGCTACACCTTC CASSRDRGQRGYTF
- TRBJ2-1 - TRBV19 TGTGCCAGTAGTATGGGGGGGGCTAACTACAATGAGCAGTTCTTC CASSMGGANYNEQFF
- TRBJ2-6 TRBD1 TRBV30 TGTGCCTGGAGTACAGGGGACGAAGGGGCCAACGTCCTGACTTTC CAWSTGDEGANVLTF
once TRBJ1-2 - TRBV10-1 TGCGCCAGCATGACGGACAGCCCTAACTATGGCTACACCTTC CASMTDSPNYGYTF
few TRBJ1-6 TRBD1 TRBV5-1 TGCGCCAGCAGCCCGGCAGGGACAGGGGACTCACCCCTCCACTTT CASSPAGTGDSPLHF
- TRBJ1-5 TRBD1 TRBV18 TGTGCCAGCTCAGAATCACAGGGGAGCAATCAGCCCCAGCATTTT CASSESQGSNQPQHF
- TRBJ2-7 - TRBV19 TGTGCCAGTAGTATAGGGACAGACGCCTACGAGCAGTACTTC CASSIGTDAYEQYF
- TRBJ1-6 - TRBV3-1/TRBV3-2 TGTGCCAGCAGCCAGGGGGGGCTTGGGAATTCACCCCTCCACTTT CASSQGGLGNSPLHF
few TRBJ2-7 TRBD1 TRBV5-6 TGTGCCAGCAGCCTGGCCGGGACAGGGTCCTACGAGCAGTACTTC CASSLAGTGSYEQYF
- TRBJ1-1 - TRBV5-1 TGCGCCAGCCGGCAGGGGAATACTGAAGCTTTCTTT CASRQGNTEAFF
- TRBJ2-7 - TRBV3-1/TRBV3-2 TGTGCCAGCAACTCTCCTACGGTGCCCTACGAGCAGTACTTC CASNSPTVPYEQYF
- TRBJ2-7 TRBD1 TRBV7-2 TGTGCCAGCAGCCGGACAGGGGGATACGAGCAGTACTTC CASSRTGGYEQYF
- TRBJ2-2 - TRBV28 TGTGCCAGCAATCTAGGACTGACCGGGGAGCTGTTTTTT CASNLGLTGELFF
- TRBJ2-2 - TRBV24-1 TGTGCCACCAGTGACCCATTCGTGAGCACCGGGGAGCTGTTTTTT CATSDPFVSTGELFF
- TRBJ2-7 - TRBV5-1 TGCGCCAGCAGCTTCAATACAGTATACTACGAGCAGTACTTC CASSFNTVYYEQYF
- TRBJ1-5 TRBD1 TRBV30 TGTGCCTGGAGTGGTGGGACAGGGATCAATCAGCCCCAGCATTTT CAWSGGTGINQPQHF
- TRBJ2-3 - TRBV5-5 TGTGCCAGCAGTCCATCCGGGATCTTCACAGATACGCAGTATTTT CASSPSGIFTDTQYF
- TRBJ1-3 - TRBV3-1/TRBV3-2 TGTGCCAGCAGCCAAGAGGGGAGGGTCCCACCTGGAAACACCATATATTTT CASSQEGRVPPGNTIYF
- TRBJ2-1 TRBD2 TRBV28 TGTGCCAGCAGTTTTTGGAAGCGGGGGGGCTCCTACAATGAGCAGTTCTTC CASSFWKRGGSYNEQFF
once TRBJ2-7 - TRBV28 TGTGCCAGCAGTCCAAGTTGGAGCTACGAGCAGTACTTC CASSPSWSYEQYF
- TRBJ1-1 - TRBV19 TGTGCCAGTACAGAAAGACATTTGAACACTGAAGCTTTCTTT CASTERHLNTEAFF
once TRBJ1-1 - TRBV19 TGTGCCAGTAGTATGACAGGTCAGAACACTGAAGCTTTCTTT CASSMTGQNTEAFF
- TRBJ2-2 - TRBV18 TGTGCCAGCTCACCAGCCCGGGCCGGGGAGCTGTTTTTT CASSPARAGELFF
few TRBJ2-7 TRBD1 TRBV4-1 TGCGCCAGCAGCCAGACAGGGGGCTACGAGCAGTACTTC CASSQTGGYEQYF
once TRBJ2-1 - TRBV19 TGTGCCAGTAGTCAATCGAGGGGGACACCTTACAATGAGCAGTTCTTC CASSQSRGTPYNEQFF
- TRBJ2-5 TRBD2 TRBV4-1 TGCGCCAGCAGCCCCATAGGACTAGCGGCCAAAGAGACCCAGTACTTC CASSPIGLAAKETQYF
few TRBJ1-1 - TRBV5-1 TGCGCCAGCAGCTCGAAGGTGGACAGATTGAACACTGAAGCTTTCTTT CASSSKVDRLNTEAFF
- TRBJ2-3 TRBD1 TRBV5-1 TGCGCCAGCAGCCATGCCCCAGGGGGCGCGGGCACAGATACGCAGTATTTT CASSHAPGGAGTDTQYF
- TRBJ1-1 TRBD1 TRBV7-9 TGTGCCAGCAGCCCTGGACAGGGGGCTGTTGAAGCTTTCTTT CASSPGQGAVEAFF
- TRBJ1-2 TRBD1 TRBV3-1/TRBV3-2 TGTGCCAGCAGCCAAGGGACAGGGGGCAACTATGGCTACACCTTC CASSQGTGGNYGYTF
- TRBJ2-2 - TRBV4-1 TGCGCCAGCAGCCAGCAAGGGGCAGCCAACACCGGGGAGCTGTTTTTT CASSQQGAANTGELFF